This T cell receptor beta chain is drawn from a study of T cell responses to AZD1222 COVID-19 vaccine. Findings and caveats of the study: Variant regions that are unmutated are reportedly the target of nearly half of spike-specific TCRs. Scientists sampled the repertoires only once the peak T cell response had passed. At 160-218 and 743-854, vaccine-associated CD4 TCRs were dominant, and they spanned spike. Donor demographics were predominantly white British with a female majority; clonal diversity may be underestimated.

As regards this clone: Its matching antigen is unknown.

The assay was immunoSEQ multiplex PCR, and TCRdb's table has in-frame clones only and misses some. The table records about 140,000 clones, more than 85% of them present only once. Sequencing was performed on peripheral blood, taken on day 0 of MenACWY control vaccination. This clonotype was sampled from an adult in good health.

The CDR3 bases are TGTGCCAGCAGCCCGGACGGCGCGGGGACCCAGCATTTT. This sequence encodes CASSPDGAGTQHF. The chain has TRBV7-6 and TRBJ1-5; D is uncertain. CDR1 is SGHVS and CDR2 is FNYEAQ in the germline V gene. CDR3 length: 13 residues. V was trimmed by 5 bases and J by 11 bases, leaving 16 bases between them.